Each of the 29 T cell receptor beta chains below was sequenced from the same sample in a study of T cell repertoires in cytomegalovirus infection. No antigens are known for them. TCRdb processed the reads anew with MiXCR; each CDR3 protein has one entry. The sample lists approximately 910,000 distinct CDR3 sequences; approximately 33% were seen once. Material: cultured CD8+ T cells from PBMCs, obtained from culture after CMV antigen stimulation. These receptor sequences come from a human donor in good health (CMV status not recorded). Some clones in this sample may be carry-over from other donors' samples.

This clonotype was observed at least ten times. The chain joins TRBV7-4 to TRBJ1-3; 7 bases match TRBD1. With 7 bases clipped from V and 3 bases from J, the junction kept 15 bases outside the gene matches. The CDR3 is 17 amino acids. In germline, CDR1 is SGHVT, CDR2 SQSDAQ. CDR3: CASNPTGQGGFGNTIYF. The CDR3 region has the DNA TGTGCCAGCAACCCCACCGGCCAGGGGGGATTTGGAAACACCATATATTTT.

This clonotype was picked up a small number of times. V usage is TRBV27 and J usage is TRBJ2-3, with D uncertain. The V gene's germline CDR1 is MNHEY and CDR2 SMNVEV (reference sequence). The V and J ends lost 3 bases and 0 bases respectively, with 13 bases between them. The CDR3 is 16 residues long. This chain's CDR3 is CASSFRALVSTDTQYF. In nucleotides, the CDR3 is TGTGCCAGCAGTTTTCGGGCTCTTGTAAGCACAGATACGCAGTATTTT.

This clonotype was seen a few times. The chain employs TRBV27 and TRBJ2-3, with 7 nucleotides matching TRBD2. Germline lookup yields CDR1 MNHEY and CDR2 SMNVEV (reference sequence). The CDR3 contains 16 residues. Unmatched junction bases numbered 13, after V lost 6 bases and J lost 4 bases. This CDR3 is CASSRTGLAVADTQYF. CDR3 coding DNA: TGTGCCAGCAGCCGAACCGGGCTAGCGGTAGCAGATACGCAGTATTTT.

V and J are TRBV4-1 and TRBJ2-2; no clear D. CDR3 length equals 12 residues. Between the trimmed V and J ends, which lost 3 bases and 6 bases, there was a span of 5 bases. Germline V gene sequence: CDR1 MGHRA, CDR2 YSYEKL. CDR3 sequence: CASSHWPGELFF. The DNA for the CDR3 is TGCGCCAGCAGCCATTGGCCCGGGGAGCTGTTTTTT.

CDR3: CASYIGYNEQFF. The DNA of the CDR3 is TGTGCCAGCTACATAGGATACAATGAGCAGTTCTTC. The chain is built from TRBV2 and TRBJ2-1; unclear D gene. V was trimmed by 8 bases and J by 4 bases, leaving 9 bases between them. The CDR3 sequence is 12 residues long. Germline V CDR1 and CDR2: SNHLY, FYNNEI.

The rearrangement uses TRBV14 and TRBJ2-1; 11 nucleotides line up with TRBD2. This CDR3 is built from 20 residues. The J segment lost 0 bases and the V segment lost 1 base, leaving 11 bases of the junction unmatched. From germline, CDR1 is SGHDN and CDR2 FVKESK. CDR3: CASSQVRGLAVQSSYNEQFF. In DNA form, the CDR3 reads TGTGCCAGCAGCCAAGTCCGGGGACTAGCGGTCCAAAGCTCCTACAATGAGCAGTTCTTC.

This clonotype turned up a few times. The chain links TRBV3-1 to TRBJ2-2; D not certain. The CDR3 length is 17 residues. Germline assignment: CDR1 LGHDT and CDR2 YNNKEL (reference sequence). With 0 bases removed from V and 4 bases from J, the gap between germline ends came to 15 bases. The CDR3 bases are TGTGCCAGCAGCCAAGAGAACCCCGGGTGGCGCACCGGGGAGCTGTTTTTT. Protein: CASSQENPGWRTGELFF.

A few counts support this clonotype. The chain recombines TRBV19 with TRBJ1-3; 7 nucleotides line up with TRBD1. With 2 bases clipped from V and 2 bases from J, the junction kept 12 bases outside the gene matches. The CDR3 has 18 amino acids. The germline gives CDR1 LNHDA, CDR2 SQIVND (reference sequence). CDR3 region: CASSIHIKSGTAGNTIYF. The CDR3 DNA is TGTGCCAGTAGTATACATATCAAATCCGGGACAGCTGGAAACACCATATATTTT.

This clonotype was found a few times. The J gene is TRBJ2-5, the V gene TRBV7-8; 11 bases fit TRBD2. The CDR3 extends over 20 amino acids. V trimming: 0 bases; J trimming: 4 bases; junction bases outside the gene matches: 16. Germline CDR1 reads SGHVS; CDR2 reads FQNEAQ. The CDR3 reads CASSLAWRLAGINAGETQYF. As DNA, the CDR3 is TGTGCCAGCAGCTTAGCGTGGAGACTAGCGGGAATAAACGCCGGAGAGACCCAGTACTTC.

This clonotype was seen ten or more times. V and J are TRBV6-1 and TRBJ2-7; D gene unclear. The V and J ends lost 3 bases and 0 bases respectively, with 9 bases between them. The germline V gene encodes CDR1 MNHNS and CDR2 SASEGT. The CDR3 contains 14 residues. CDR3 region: CASSEGFSSYEQYF. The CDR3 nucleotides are TGTGCCAGCAGTGAGGGATTCAGCTCCTACGAGCAGTACTTC.

CDR3 sequence: CASSYSNTGVNYGYTF. CDR3 bases: TGTGCCAGCAGTTACTCGAATACAGGCGTAAACTATGGCTACACCTTC. The chain links TRBV6-2 or TRBV6-3 to TRBJ1-2, with D possibly being TRBD1 (5 bases). The germline CDR1 and CDR2 sequences are MNHEY and SVGEGT. CDR3 size: 16 residues. The V and J ends lost 0 bases and 2 bases respectively, with 13 bases between them.

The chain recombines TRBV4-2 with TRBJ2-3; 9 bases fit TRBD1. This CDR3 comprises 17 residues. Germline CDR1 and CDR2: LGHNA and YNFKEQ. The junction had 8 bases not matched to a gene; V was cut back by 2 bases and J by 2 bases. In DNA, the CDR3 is TGTGCCAGCAGCCAATCCCCGGGACAGGGATACACAGATACGCAGTATTTT. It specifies CASSQSPGQGYTDTQYF.

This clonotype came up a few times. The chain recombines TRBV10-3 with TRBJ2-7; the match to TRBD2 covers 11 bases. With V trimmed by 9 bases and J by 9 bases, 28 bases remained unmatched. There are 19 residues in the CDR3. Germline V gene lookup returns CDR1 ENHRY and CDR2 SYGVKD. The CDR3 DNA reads TGTGCCATTTTACAAACATCGGGCCATAGCGGGGGGGCGTCTTATGTGCAGTACTTC. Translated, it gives CAILQTSGHSGGASYVQYF.

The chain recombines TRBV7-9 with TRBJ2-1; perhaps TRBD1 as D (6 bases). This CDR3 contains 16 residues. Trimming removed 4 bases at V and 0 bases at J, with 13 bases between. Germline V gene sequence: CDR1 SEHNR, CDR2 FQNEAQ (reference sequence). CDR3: CASSSGQSSSYNEQFF. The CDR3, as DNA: TGTGCCAGCAGCTCCGGACAGTCGAGCTCCTACAATGAGCAGTTCTTC.

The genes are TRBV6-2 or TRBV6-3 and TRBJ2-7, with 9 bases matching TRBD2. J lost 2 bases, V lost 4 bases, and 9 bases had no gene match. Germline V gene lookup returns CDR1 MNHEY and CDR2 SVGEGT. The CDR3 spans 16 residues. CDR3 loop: CASSLKPSGNPYEQYV. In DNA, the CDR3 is TGTGCCAGCAGTTTAAAGCCTAGCGGGAACCCCTACGAGCAGTACGTC.

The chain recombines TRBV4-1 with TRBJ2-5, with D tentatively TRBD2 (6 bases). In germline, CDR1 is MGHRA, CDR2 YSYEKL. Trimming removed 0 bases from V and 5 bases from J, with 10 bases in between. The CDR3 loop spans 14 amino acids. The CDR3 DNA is TGCGCCAGCAGCCAAGAGGCGGGGCCCGAGACCCAGTACTTC. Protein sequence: CASSQEAGPETQYF.

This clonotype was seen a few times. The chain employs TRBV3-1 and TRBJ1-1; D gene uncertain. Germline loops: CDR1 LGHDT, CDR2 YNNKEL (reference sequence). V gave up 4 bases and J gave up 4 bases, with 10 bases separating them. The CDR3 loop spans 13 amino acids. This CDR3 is CASSLRDTTEAFF. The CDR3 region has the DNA TGTGCCAGCAGCCTAAGAGACACCACTGAAGCTTTCTTT. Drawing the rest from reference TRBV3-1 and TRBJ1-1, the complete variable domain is DTAVSQTPKYLVTQMGNDKSIKCEQNLGHDTMYWYKQDSKKFLKIMFSYNNKELIINETVPNRFSPKSPDKAHLNLHINSLELGDSAVYFCASSLRDTTEAFFGQGTRLTVV.

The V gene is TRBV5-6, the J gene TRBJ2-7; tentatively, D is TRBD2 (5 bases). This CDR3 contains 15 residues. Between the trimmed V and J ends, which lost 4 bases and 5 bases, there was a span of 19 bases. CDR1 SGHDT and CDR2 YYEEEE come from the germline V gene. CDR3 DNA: TGTGCCAGCAGCCTTAAGGGCCTGGGAGTACACGAGCAGTACTTC. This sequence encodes CASSLKGLGVHEQYF.

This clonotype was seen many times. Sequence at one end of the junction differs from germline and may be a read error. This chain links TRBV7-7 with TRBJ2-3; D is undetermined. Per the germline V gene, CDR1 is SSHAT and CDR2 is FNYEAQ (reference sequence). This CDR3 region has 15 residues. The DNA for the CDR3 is TGTGCTAGCAGCTTACGCTTCGCAGGCCCAGATACGCAGTATTTT. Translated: CASSLRFAGPDTQYF.

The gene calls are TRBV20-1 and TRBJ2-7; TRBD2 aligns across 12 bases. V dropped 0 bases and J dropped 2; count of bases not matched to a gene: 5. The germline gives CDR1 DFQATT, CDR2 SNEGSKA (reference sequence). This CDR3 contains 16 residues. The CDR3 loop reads CSARDPLAGGPYEQYV. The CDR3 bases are TGCAGTGCTAGAGACCCACTAGCGGGGGGACCCTACGAGCAGTACGTC.

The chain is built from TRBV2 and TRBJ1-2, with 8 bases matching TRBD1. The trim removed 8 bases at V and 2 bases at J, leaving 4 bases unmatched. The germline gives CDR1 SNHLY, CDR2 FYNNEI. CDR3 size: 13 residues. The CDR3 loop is CASWTGRNYGYTF. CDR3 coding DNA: TGTGCCAGCTGGACAGGGAGGAACTATGGCTACACCTTC.

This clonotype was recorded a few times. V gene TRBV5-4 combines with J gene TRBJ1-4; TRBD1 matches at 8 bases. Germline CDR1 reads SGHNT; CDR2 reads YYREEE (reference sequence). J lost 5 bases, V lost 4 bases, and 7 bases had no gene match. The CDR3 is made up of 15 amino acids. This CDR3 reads CASSTQTGVNEKLFF. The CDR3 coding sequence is TGTGCCAGCAGCACCCAGACAGGGGTAAATGAAAAACTGTTTTTT. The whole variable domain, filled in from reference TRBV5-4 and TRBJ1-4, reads ETGVTQSPTHLIKTRGQQVTLRCSSQSGHNTVSWYQQALGQGPQFIFQYYREEENGRGNFPPRFSGLQFPNYSSELNVNALELDDSALYLCASSTQTGVNEKLFFGSGTQLSVL.

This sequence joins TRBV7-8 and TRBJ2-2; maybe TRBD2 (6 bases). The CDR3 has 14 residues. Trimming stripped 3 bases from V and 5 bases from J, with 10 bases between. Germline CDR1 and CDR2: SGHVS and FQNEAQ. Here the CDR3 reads CASSFRRGTGELFF. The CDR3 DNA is TGTGCCAGCAGCTTTAGACGGGGGACCGGGGAGCTGTTTTTT.

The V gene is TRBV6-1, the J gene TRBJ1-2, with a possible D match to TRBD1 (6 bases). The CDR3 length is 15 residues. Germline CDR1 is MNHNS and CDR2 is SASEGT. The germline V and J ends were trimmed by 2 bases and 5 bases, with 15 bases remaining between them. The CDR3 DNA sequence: TGTGCCAGCAGTGAATACCGGACAGATTCGTATGGCTACACCTTC. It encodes CASSEYRTDSYGYTF.

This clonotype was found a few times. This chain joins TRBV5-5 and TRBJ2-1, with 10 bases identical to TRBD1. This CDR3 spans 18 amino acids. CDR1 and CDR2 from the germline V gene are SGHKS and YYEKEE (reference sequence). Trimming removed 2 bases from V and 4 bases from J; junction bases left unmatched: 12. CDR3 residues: CASSFSMGRDRGYNEQFF. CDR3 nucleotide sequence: TGTGCCAGCAGCTTCTCAATGGGAAGGGACAGGGGTTACAATGAGCAGTTCTTC.

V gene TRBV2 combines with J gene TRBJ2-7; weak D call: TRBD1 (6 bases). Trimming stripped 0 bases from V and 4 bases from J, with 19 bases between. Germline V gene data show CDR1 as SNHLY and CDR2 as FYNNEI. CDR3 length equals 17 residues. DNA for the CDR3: TGTGCCAGCAGTGAAGCGCTTATGTCAGGGGATCAATACGAGCAGTACTTC. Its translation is CASSEALMSGDQYEQYF.

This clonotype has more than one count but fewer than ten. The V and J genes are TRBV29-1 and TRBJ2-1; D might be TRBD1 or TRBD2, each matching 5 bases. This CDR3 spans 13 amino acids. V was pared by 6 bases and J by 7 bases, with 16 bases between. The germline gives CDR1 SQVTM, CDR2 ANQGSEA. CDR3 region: CSVEYGTRNEQFF. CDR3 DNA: TGCAGCGTCGAATATGGGACGCGGAATGAGCAGTTCTTC.

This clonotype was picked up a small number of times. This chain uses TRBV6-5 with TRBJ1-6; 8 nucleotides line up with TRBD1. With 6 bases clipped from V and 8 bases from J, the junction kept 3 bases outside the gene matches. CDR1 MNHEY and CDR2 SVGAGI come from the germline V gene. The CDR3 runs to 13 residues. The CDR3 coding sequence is TGTGCCAGCAGGGGACAGGAGTATTCACCCCTCCACTTT. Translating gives CASRGQEYSPLHF.

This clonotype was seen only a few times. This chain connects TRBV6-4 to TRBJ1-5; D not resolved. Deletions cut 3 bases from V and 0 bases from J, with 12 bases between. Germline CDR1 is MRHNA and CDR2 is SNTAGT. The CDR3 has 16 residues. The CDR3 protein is CASSEKGLHSNQPQHF. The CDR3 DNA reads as TGTGCCAGCAGTGAAAAGGGCCTCCATAGCAATCAGCCCCAGCATTTT.